A selection of T cell receptor beta chains follows, all from one sample in a study of OX40 agonist ivuxolimab in advanced cancers. Measured with immunoSEQ multiplex PCR; TCRdb has only the in-frame clones, and not every one. The table shows about 82,000 clones, with about 91% occurring only once. Sequencing was performed on CD4+ or CD8+ T cells sorted from blood, taken in a trial of the OX40 agonist ivuxolimab. The receptors come from an adult with an advanced solid tumor such as melanoma, head and neck, liver or kidney cancer. Both conserved end residues are part of each CDR3. The D gene is left open where the match is weak. Size is stated for part of the rows, as once, few or many counts, or as a class when the clone is expanded.

v_gene: TRBV6-6; abundance: few; j_gene: TRBJ2-2; d_gene: NA; CDR3aa: CASSYSILRSTGELFF; CDR3nt: TGTGCCAGCAGTTACTCGATACTCAGGTCCACCGGGGAGCTGTTTTTT
v_gene: TRBV7-9; abundance: NA; j_gene: TRBJ2-3; d_gene: TRBD2; CDR3aa: CASSFAGLAGDMDTQYF; CDR3nt: TGTGCCAGCAGCTTTGCAGGACTAGCGGGAGATATGGATACGCAGTATTTT
v_gene: TRBV11-2; abundance: NA; j_gene: TRBJ2-1; d_gene: TRBD2; CDR3aa: CASSLALAGGGSYNEQFF; CDR3nt: TGTGCCAGCAGCTTAGCCCTAGCGGGGGGTGGCTCCTACAATGAGCAGTTCTTC
v_gene: TRBV20-1; abundance: NA; j_gene: TRBJ1-2; d_gene: NA; CDR3aa: CSARGRDGYTF; CDR3nt: TGCAGTGCTCGCGGCAGGGATGGCTACACCTTC
v_gene: TRBV9; abundance: NA; j_gene: TRBJ1-5; d_gene: NA; CDR3aa: CASSPRGGDQPQHF; CDR3nt: TGTGCCAGCAGCCCCAGGGGAGGGGATCAGCCCCAGCATTTT
v_gene: TRBV7-9; abundance: NA; j_gene: TRBJ2-5; d_gene: NA; CDR3aa: CASERGYQETQYF; CDR3nt: TGTGCTTCTGAGAGGGGGTACCAAGAGACCCAGTACTTC
v_gene: TRBV14; abundance: NA; j_gene: TRBJ2-7; d_gene: NA; CDR3aa: CASSQRTTVRKEQYF; CDR3nt: TGTGCCAGCAGCCAAAGGACTACCGTACGAAAGGAGCAGTACTTC
v_gene: TRBV2; abundance: NA; j_gene: TRBJ1-1; d_gene: NA; CDR3aa: CASRQTAARTEAFF; CDR3nt: TGTGCCAGCAGGCAAACGGCGGCACGCACTGAAGCTTTCTTT
v_gene: TRBV9; abundance: NA; j_gene: TRBJ2-1; d_gene: TRBD2; CDR3aa: CASSVGRTSPSDEQFF; CDR3nt: TGTGCCAGCAGCGTAGGTAGGACTAGTCCCTCCGATGAGCAGTTCTTC
v_gene: TRBV28; abundance: NA; j_gene: TRBJ2-7; d_gene: TRBD1; CDR3aa: CASRKQFKTGVPEQYF; CDR3nt: TGTGCCAGCAGAAAACAGTTCAAGACAGGGGTTCCCGAGCAGTACTTC
v_gene: TRBV2; abundance: NA; j_gene: TRBJ1-1; d_gene: NA; CDR3aa: CASSEGAMNTEAFF; CDR3nt: TGTGCCAGCAGTGAGGGAGCCATGAACACTGAAGCTTTCTTT
v_gene: TRBV5-5; abundance: NA; j_gene: TRBJ2-3; d_gene: NA; CDR3aa: CASSLPLTDTQYF; CDR3nt: TGTGCCAGCAGCTTACCTCTCACAGATACGCAGTATTTT
v_gene: TRBV7-2; abundance: NA; j_gene: TRBJ1-2; d_gene: NA; CDR3aa: CATNGLYGYTF; CDR3nt: TGTGCCACCAACGGGCTATATGGCTACACCTTC
v_gene: TRBV10-3; abundance: once; j_gene: TRBJ1-4; d_gene: NA; CDR3aa: CAISPGVGKGEKLFF; CDR3nt: TGTGCCATCAGTCCCGGAGTTGGGAAGGGGGAAAAACTGTTTTTT
v_gene: TRBV18; abundance: NA; j_gene: TRBJ2-2; d_gene: TRBD1; CDR3aa: CASSPPGQGVSGELFF; CDR3nt: TGTGCCAGCTCACCGCCGGGACAGGGGGTTTCCGGGGAGCTGTTTTTT
v_gene: TRBV7-2; abundance: NA; j_gene: TRBJ1-5; d_gene: TRBD1; CDR3aa: CASSSTGYQYSNQPQHF; CDR3nt: TGTGCCAGCAGCTCGACAGGGTATCAGTATAGCAATCAGCCCCAGCATTTT
v_gene: TRBV7-2; abundance: NA; j_gene: TRBJ2-1; d_gene: NA; CDR3aa: CASSLFVSNEQFF; CDR3nt: TGTGCCAGCAGCTTATTCGTGAGCAATGAGCAGTTCTTC
v_gene: TRBV7-9; abundance: NA; j_gene: TRBJ2-7; d_gene: NA; CDR3aa: CASSSLGEQYF; CDR3nt: TGTGCCAGCAGCTCTCTTGGCGAGCAGTACTTC
v_gene: TRBV19; abundance: NA; j_gene: TRBJ1-4; d_gene: NA; CDR3aa: CASSKRGQEKLFF; CDR3nt: TGTGCCAGTAGTAAACGGGGCCAGGAAAAACTGTTTTTT
v_gene: TRBV5-1; abundance: NA; j_gene: TRBJ1-4; d_gene: NA; CDR3aa: CASSLSGQPPRGEKLFF; CDR3nt: TGCGCCAGCAGCTTGTCCGGACAGCCACCCCGGGGCGAAAAACTGTTTTTT
v_gene: TRBV7-2; abundance: NA; j_gene: TRBJ2-5; d_gene: NA; CDR3aa: CASSFTGNVRETQYF; CDR3nt: TGTGCCAGCAGCTTTACAGGTAACGTGCGGGAGACCCAGTACTTC
v_gene: TRBV5-4; abundance: NA; j_gene: TRBJ2-4; d_gene: NA; CDR3aa: CASSLGGQENIQYF; CDR3nt: TGTGCCAGCAGCTTGGGGGGACAAGAAAACATTCAGTACTTC
v_gene: TRBV5-3; abundance: NA; j_gene: TRBJ2-4; d_gene: TRBD1; CDR3aa: CARRPGTGTGKNIQYF; CDR3nt: TGTGCCAGAAGGCCCGGGACAGGGACGGGCAAAAACATTCAGTACTTC
v_gene: TRBV27; abundance: NA; j_gene: TRBJ1-2; d_gene: TRBD1; CDR3aa: CASSRGTGTNYGYTF; CDR3nt: TGTGCCAGCAGCCGGGGGACAGGGACGAACTATGGCTACACCTTC
v_gene: TRBV27; abundance: NA; j_gene: TRBJ2-1; d_gene: TRBD1; CDR3aa: CASSFGDRESNEQFF; CDR3nt: TGTGCCAGCAGTTTCGGGGACAGGGAGTCCAATGAGCAGTTCTTC
v_gene: TRBV2; abundance: NA; j_gene: TRBJ2-7; d_gene: TRBD1; CDR3aa: CASSGQGYEQYF; CDR3nt: TGTGCCAGCAGTGGACAGGGTTACGAGCAGTACTTC
v_gene: TRBV11-2; abundance: NA; j_gene: TRBJ2-2; d_gene: NA; CDR3aa: CASSVRVANTGELFF; CDR3nt: TGTGCCAGCAGCGTCAGGGTAGCGAACACCGGGGAGCTGTTTTTT